Below, 23 T cell receptor beta chains from the same sample are listed, as sequenced in a study of post-analysis software for immune sequencing data. Study-wide results and caveats: There were five TRBV segments more frequent in patients than controls, and TRBV5-6, TRBV5-1 and TRBV20-1 were among them.

Every TCR beta cDNA library bore unique molecular identifiers. TCRdb recomputed calls from the PCR reads with MiXCR, one row per CDR3 protein. The repertoire holds under 200,000 distinct CDR3 sequences, approximately 29% seen once, with around 3.7% in the top ten. Their target antigens are unknown. Specimen: blood. These receptors originate from a girl aged 2-17 years with multiple sclerosis.

Details on this clonotype: Since a much larger clone is just one base distant, this may be a read error. The rearrangement uses TRBV29-1 and TRBJ2-3; the D call may be TRBD1 or TRBD2 (5 bases each). The V gene's germline CDR1 is SQVTM and CDR2 ANQGSEA. The CDR3 totals 14 residues. The CDR3 spells CSVLPAGATDPQYF. The CDR3 DNA reads TGCAGCGTTCTTCCGGCCGGGGCCACAGATCCGCAGTATTTT.

About this clonotype: One end of the junction varies from germline; a read error may be responsible. This chain connects TRBV12-3 or TRBV12-4 to TRBJ2-1; D is unresolved. The CDR3 consists of 14 residues. CDR3 sequence: CASSLAPYYNGQFF. The CDR3 coding sequence is TGTGCCAGCAGTTTAGCTCCCTACTACAATGGGCAGTTCTTC.

V usage is TRBV15 and J usage is TRBJ1-1; unclear D gene. Germline loops: CDR1 LNHNV, CDR2 YYDKDF (reference sequence). The CDR3 contains 19 residues. V lost 2 bases and J lost 3, with 25 bases in between. The CDR3: CATSRKELGSADRDTEAFF. The CDR3 DNA reads TGTGCCACCAGCAGAAAGGAATTAGGATCGGCAGATCGAGACACTGAAGCTTTCTTT.

This clonotype was detected ten times or more. The chain recombines TRBV11-2 with TRBJ2-1, with 9 bases matching TRBD2. Germline V gene sequence: CDR1 SGHAT, CDR2 FQNNGV. After removal of 1 base from V and 5 bases from J, the junction contained 3 bases not matched to a gene. The CDR3 is 15 amino acids. The CDR3 loop is CASSLVAGANNEQFF. For the CDR3, the DNA is TGTGCCAGCAGCTTAGTAGCGGGGGCCAACAATGAGCAGTTCTTC.

This clonotype showed up just a few times. A much larger clone lies a single base off, so this may be a read error. The genes are TRBV4-1 and TRBJ1-2, with 10 bases aligning to TRBD1. The CDR3 contains 16 residues. J gave up 4 bases and V 3 bases, and 8 bases lay outside the gene matches. Germline CDR1 is MGHRA and CDR2 is YSYEKL. CDR3 DNA sequence: TGCGCCAGCAGCCAGAGTCCCGGGACAGGGGTCTATGGCTACACCTTC. Its protein product is CASSQSPGTGVYGYTF.

This clonotype showed up just a few times. J is TRBJ1-1 and V is TRBV20-1; a possible D gene is TRBD1 (6 bases). The CDR3 covers 12 residues. The V end lost 4 bases, the J end lost 5 bases, and 11 bases lay between the germline ends. Germline loops: CDR1 DFQATT, CDR2 SNEGSKA (reference sequence). The CDR3 loop is CSATGQGTEAFF. CDR3 nucleotides: TGCAGTGCTACAGGGCAGGGGACTGAAGCTTTCTTT.

The chain recombines TRBV7-3 with TRBJ1-5, with D maybe TRBD1 (5 bases). The CDR3 is 15 amino acids. Between the trimmed V and J ends, which lost 1 base and 0 bases, there was a span of 7 bases. Looked up from germline, CDR1 is SGHTA and CDR2 is FQGTGA. The CDR3 DNA is TGTGCCAGCAGCTTAAGGGGCGGTAGCAATCAGCCCCAGCATTTT. The encoded protein is CASSLRGGSNQPQHF.

In the case of this clonotype: A much larger clone differs by one base, so this may be a read error. V usage is TRBV28 and J usage is TRBJ1-2; D is undetermined. Germline V gene sequence: CDR1 MDHEN, CDR2 SYDVKM. CDR3 length: 14 residues. The CDR3 region is CASRLWAANYGYTF. The CDR3 nucleotides are TGTGCCAGCAGGTTATGGGCAGCTAACTATGGCTACACCTTC.

The chain is built from TRBV28 and TRBJ1-1; D is perhaps TRBD1 (5 bases). The germline gives CDR1 MDHEN, CDR2 SYDVKM. The CDR3 consists of 15 residues. Trimming took off 2 bases at V and 1 base at J, with 11 bases between the two ends. CDR3 sequence (DNA): TGTGCCAGCAGTTTAGGGCGGCAGGGGAACACTGAAGCTTTCTTT. Its translation: CASSLGRQGNTEAFF. Full variable domain (missing parts from reference TRBV28 and TRBJ1-1): DVKVTQSSRYLVKRTGEKVFLECVQDMDHENMFWYRQDPGLGLRLIYFSYDVKMKEKGDIPEGYSVSREKKERFSLILESASTNQTSMYLCASSLGRQGNTEAFFGQGTRLTVV.

A note on this clonotype: Possible read error: a much larger clone is one base away. The chain carries TRBV10-3 and TRBJ2-7, with 10 bases that match TRBD2. CDR3 length: 14 amino acids. Germline V gene sequence: CDR1 ENHRY, CDR2 SYGVKD. The J segment lost 5 bases and the V segment lost 5 bases, leaving 6 bases of the junction unmatched. This CDR3 is CAISKSGRADEQYF. The DNA of the CDR3 is TGTGCCATCAGTAAGAGCGGGAGGGCTGACGAGCAGTACTTC.

The rearrangement uses TRBV6-2 or TRBV6-3 and TRBJ1-6; no firm D call. Germline loops: CDR1 MNHEY, CDR2 SVGEGT. Trimming took off 7 bases at V and 7 bases at J, with 8 bases between the two ends. The CDR3 spans 12 residues. CDR3 region: CASKENNSPLHF. In DNA, the CDR3 is TGTGCCAGCAAAGAAAACAATTCACCCCTCCACTTT.

The chain has TRBV14 and TRBJ2-1; TRBD2 might be the D (5 bases). V gave up 3 bases and J gave up 1 base, with 10 bases separating them. The germline CDR1 and CDR2 sequences are SGHDN and FVKESK. This CDR3 is built from 15 residues. CDR3 amino acids: CASSHTAGSYNEQFF. DNA for the CDR3: TGTGCCAGCAGCCACACCGCGGGTTCCTACAATGAGCAGTTCTTC.

This clonotype was counted a few times. V is TRBV11-2 and J is TRBJ2-1, with TRBD1 identical over 8 bases. Germline V gene lookup returns CDR1 SGHAT and CDR2 FQNNGV. CDR3 length: 16 residues. V lost 4 bases to trimming and J lost 6 bases; unmatched junction nucleotides: 11. The CDR3 loop reads CASSSPRDRGSNEQFF. The CDR3, as DNA: TGTGCCAGCAGCTCACCTAGAGACAGGGGCTCCAATGAGCAGTTCTTC.

This clonotype showed up just a few times. The chain links TRBV20-1 to TRBJ2-7; D tentatively reads TRBD1 or TRBD2 (5 bases each). This CDR3 has 15 amino acids. Germline V gene lookup returns CDR1 DFQATT and CDR2 SNEGSKA (reference sequence). Between the trimmed V and J ends, which lost 3 bases and 1 base, there was a span of 16 bases. CDR3 nucleotides: TGCAGTGCTAGGAGGGCAGGGCCTATTTCCTACGAGCAGTACTTC. This codes for CSARRAGPISYEQYF.

The chain is built from TRBV4-1 and TRBJ2-7; D possibly corresponds to TRBD1 (5 bases). CDR1 is MGHRA and CDR2 is YSYEKL in the germline V gene. Trimming took off 0 bases at V and 2 bases at J, with 8 bases between the two ends. CDR3 size: 14 residues. The CDR3 region is CASSQDKGTYEQYF. For the CDR3, the DNA is TGCGCCAGCAGCCAAGATAAGGGGACCTACGAGCAGTACTTC.

The chain recombines TRBV20-1 with TRBJ1-1; possibly TRBD1 for D (6 bases). Germline V CDR1 and CDR2: DFQATT, SNEGSKA (reference sequence). The CDR3 loop spans 16 amino acids. V dropped 5 bases and J dropped 1 base, with 20 bases sitting between them. The CDR3 bases are TGCAGTGCTCCGGACAGCCAAGCGGGATCGAACACTGAAGCTTTCTTT. Amino acid sequence: CSAPDSQAGSNTEAFF.

The rearrangement links TRBV5-1 to TRBJ2-2, with D hard to call. Germline V gene lookup returns CDR1 SGHRS and CDR2 YFSETQ. Trimming took off 0 bases at V and 4 bases at J, with 4 bases between the two ends. This CDR3 has 13 amino acids. CDR3 bases: TGCGCCAGCAGCTTGGCATCCACCGGGGAGCTGTTTTTT. Translated: CASSLASTGELFF.

The rearrangement uses TRBV7-8 and TRBJ2-2, with 7 bases that match TRBD1. V lost 6 bases to trimming and J lost 1 base; unmatched junction nucleotides: 5. The CDR3 runs 15 residues. Germline V lookup: CDR1 SGHVS, CDR2 FQNEAQ. The CDR3 protein is CASRLRDRNTGELFF. The CDR3 DNA reads TGTGCCAGCAGACTACGGGACAGGAACACCGGGGAGCTGTTTTTT.

This clonotype was recorded a few times. This chain connects TRBV7-2 to TRBJ2-7; TRBD1 might be the D (5 bases). V shed 5 bases and J shed 7 bases, with 18 bases lying between them. Looked up from germline, CDR1 is SGHTA and CDR2 is FQGNSA. CDR3 size: 14 residues. In DNA form, the CDR3 reads TGTGCCAGCAGCCCTCAACTGGTGGACAATGAGCAGTACTTC. This encodes CASSPQLVDNEQYF.

This clonotype has only a few counts. The rearrangement links TRBV12-5 to TRBJ2-1, with D unresolved. From germline, CDR1 is LGHNT and CDR2 FRNRAP. The CDR3 runs 15 residues. Trimming cost V 1 base and J 3 bases, with 10 bases left between them. CDR3 residues: CASGLGGVYYNEQFF. CDR3 coding DNA: TGTGCTAGTGGTTTGGGTGGGGTATACTACAATGAGCAGTTCTTC.

Only a few counts were recorded for this clonotype. The V and J genes are TRBV6-1 and TRBJ2-7; no definite D call. CDR3 length equals 15 residues. Germline V gene lookup returns CDR1 MNHNS and CDR2 SASEGT. The V gene lost 6 bases and the J gene lost 1 base, with 16 bases spanning the gap. This CDR3 is CASSPTKGGSYEQYF. The CDR3 bases are TGTGCCAGCAGCCCAACGAAGGGCGGTTCCTACGAGCAGTACTTC.

This clonotype has at least ten counts. The genes are TRBV29-1 and TRBJ2-5; D gene unclear. Germline CDR1 SQVTM, CDR2 ANQGSEA. The CDR3 covers 12 residues. V was pared by 7 bases and J by 5 bases, with 14 bases between. The CDR3 nucleotides read TGCAGCGCCGGGCCTATGGGGGAGACCCAGTACTTC. Its protein product is CSAGPMGETQYF.

This clonotype occurred a few times. The chain joins TRBV7-6 to TRBJ2-3, with D hard to call. Germline CDR1 SGHVS, CDR2 FNYEAQ. This CDR3 is 12 amino acids long. V was clipped by 6 bases and J by 5 bases, with 9 bases between them. In DNA, the CDR3 is TGTGCCAGCAGTCCCTGGGTAGATACGCAGTATTTT. Translation gives CASSPWVDTQYF.